This TCR beta chain was sequenced for a study of CD8+ T cells in alopecia areata. In the study overall: The drug, oral tofacitinib, was given to treated patients at 5 to 10 mg twice daily. General study findings and limits: Higher clonality and more expanded CD8+ clones appeared in lesional than normal scalp.

Isolated RNA was reverse transcribed into cDNA used as the sequencing template. Here immunoSEQ multiplex PCR was the method, and the copy in TCRdb shows in-frame clones only, minus some. The table records under 200,000 clones, roughly 65% of them present only once. Treatment indicated: oral pan-JAK inhibitor, 5-10 mg twice daily. Notes on this clone: What it binds is not known.

V lost 5 bases, J lost 4 bases, and 22 bases lay in between. CDR3 length equals 16 residues. Germline V lookup: CDR1 SGHRS, CDR2 YFSETQ. The input for sequencing was CD4+ T cells sorted from blood, taken at week 4, from a patient treated with tofacitinib. The TCR originated in a human donor with alopecia areata. This rearrangement joins TRBV5-1 to TRBJ2-7, with D possibly matching TRBD2 (6 bases). In nucleotides, the CDR3 is TGCGCCAGCAGGGGGACGGGGGTCCTGGATGGGTACGAGCAGTACTTC. It is translated as CASRGTGVLDGYEQYF.